The TCR beta chain described here comes from a study of blood T cell repertoires in COVID-19. Turning to the study itself: Samples taken during acute and convalescent COVID-19 were collected in the United States, Italy and Spain.

Each participant's cohort was designated according to participant-reported clinical history. Using immunoSEQ multiplex PCR, the repertoire was profiled, and TCRdb retains in-frame clones only, with some absent. The repertoire holds around 170,000 clones, with around 80% as singletons. CDR1 MNHEY and CDR2 SMNVEV come from the germline V gene (reference sequence). This CDR3 contains 15 residues. V gave up 7 bases and J gave up 8 bases; unmatched junction bases: 14. This receptor was taken from a man aged 50 to 59 who had recovered from COVID-19. The sequenced sample was PBMCs or T cells enriched from blood (not recorded which). The chain is built from TRBV27 and TRBJ2-1, with TRBD1 identical over 7 bases. CDR3 in amino acids: CASTPWQGDRDEQFF. CDR3 bases: TGTGCCAGCACCCCGTGGCAGGGGGATCGAGATGAGCAGTTCTTC.